The next 18 T cell receptor beta chains were all read from a single sample in a study of cytomegalovirus exposure and HLA in healthy donors. In the PCR, 60 Vbeta and 13 Jbeta primers were used. Method: immunoSEQ multiplex PCR; TCRdb's copy keeps in-frame clones and lacks some. The table includes some 150,000 clones, approximately 82% detected once. Sequencing was performed on PBMCs. These receptors were collected from a male donor in good health and CMV-seronegative.

V is TRBV4-3 and J is TRBJ2-3, with TRBD1 as a possible D gene (6 bases). Between the trimmed V and J ends, which lost 0 bases and 4 bases, there was a span of 14 bases. The CDR3 loop spans 16 amino acids. Germline CDR1 reads LGHNA; CDR2 reads YSLEER. CDR3 in DNA: TGCGCCAGCAGCCAAGATTGGGCAGGGGCCCCAGATACGCAGTATTTT. It specifies CASSQDWAGAPDTQYF.

The table lists this clone with a count of one. The chain couples TRBV2 to TRBJ1-4, with unresolved D. V lost 9 bases, J lost 4 bases, and 12 bases lay in between. The CDR3 covers 13 residues. Germline V gene data show CDR1 as SNHLY and CDR2 as FYNNEI. The CDR3 is CASIDTGNEKLFF. The CDR3 DNA reads as TGTGCCAGTATTGACACCGGTAATGAAAAACTGTTTTTT.

The chain recombines TRBV6-5 with TRBJ2-1; TRBD2 might be the D (7 bases). The CDR3 runs 14 residues. Germline loops: CDR1 MNHEY, CDR2 SVGAGI. V lost 2 bases and J 8 bases, leaving 13 bases between the germline ends. In DNA form, the CDR3 reads TGTGCCAGCAGTTACGGGCAGGGGAGGGATGAGCAGTTCTTC. Translating it yields CASSYGQGRDEQFF.

The chain combines TRBV6-1 with TRBJ2-5, with TRBD1 matching 10 bases. The DNA end is more similar to TRBJ2-7, so the J call may be wrong. Looked up from germline, CDR1 is MNHNS and CDR2 is SASEGT. The CDR3 has 19 residues. The CDR3 nucleotides read TGTGCCAGCAGTGAGTTCTGGGACAGGGGAGCCTCGAGCTCCTACGAGCAGTACTTC. It translates to CASSEFWDRGASSSYEQYF.

As for this clone: One junction end does not reproduce the germline sequence, and a read error may be involved. The chain links TRBV7-9 to TRBJ1-2; unclear D gene. CDR3 size: 11 residues. Germline CDR1 and CDR2: SEHNR and FQNEAQ (reference sequence). CDR3 bases: TGTTCCAGCAGCTTCTTAGATGGCTACACCTTC. Its translation is CSSSFLDGYTF.

The CDR3 nucleotides read TGTGCCAGCAGTATCGGACAGGGACGGAAAGAAAAACTGTTTTTT. It encodes CASSIGQGRKEKLFF. The V and J genes are TRBV28 and TRBJ1-4, with 8 bases matching TRBD1. CDR3 length equals 15 residues. After removal of 5 bases from V and 8 bases from J, the junction contained 10 bases not matched to a gene. Germline V gene lookup returns CDR1 MDHEN and CDR2 SYDVKM.

V usage is TRBV6-6 and J usage is TRBJ1-6; D is unresolved. CDR1 is MNHNY and CDR2 is SVGAGI in the germline V gene (reference sequence). Trimming took off 6 bases at V and 10 bases at J, with 10 bases between the two ends. The CDR3 has 12 amino acids. CDR3 residues: CASSLYTSPLHF. The CDR3 DNA is TGTGCCAGCAGCCTATATACCTCACCCCTCCACTTT.

The chain uses TRBV7-9 and TRBJ2-1; D is perhaps TRBD1 (5 bases). The CDR3 is 14 residues long. Germline V gene lookup returns CDR1 SEHNR and CDR2 FQNEAQ (reference sequence). V was shortened by 0 bases and J by 8 bases, with 11 bases between the two germline ends. The CDR3 loop reads CASSLAGVHDEQFF. CDR3 DNA sequence: TGTGCCAGCAGCTTAGCAGGGGTTCACGATGAGCAGTTCTTC.

This clone has just a few counts. V is TRBV5-1 and J is TRBJ2-7; 13 nucleotides agree with TRBD2. CDR1 is SGHRS, CDR2 YFSETQ, per germline. The CDR3 is 16 residues long. Trimming removed 4 bases from V and 6 bases from J; junction bases left unmatched: 10. CDR3 nucleotides: TGCGCCAGCAGCCCTCTCCGGACTAGCGGGAGTGGCGAGCAGTACTTC. The encoded protein is CASSPLRTSGSGEQYF. Full variable domain (missing parts from reference TRBV5-1 and TRBJ2-7): KAGVTQTPRYLIKTRGQQVTLSCSPISGHRSVSWYQQTPGQGLQFLFEYFSETQRNKGNFPGRFSGRQFSNSRSEMNVSTLELGDSALYLCASSPLRTSGSGEQYFGPGTRLTVT.

The genes are TRBV2 and TRBJ2-7, with a weak D call TRBD1 (5 bases). Trimming cost V 0 bases and J 6 bases, with 9 bases left between them. The V gene's germline CDR1 is SNHLY and CDR2 FYNNEI. CDR3 length equals 13 residues. In DNA, the CDR3 is TGTGCCAGCAGTGAAGCGCTTCAGGGCGAGCAGTACTTC. This sequence encodes CASSEALQGEQYF.

The chain links TRBV4-1 to TRBJ2-3; tentative D call: TRBD2 (5 bases). CDR1 MGHRA and CDR2 YSYEKL come from the germline V gene. The CDR3 length is 16 residues. V dropped 0 bases and J dropped 0 bases, with 10 bases sitting between them. CDR3 sequence reads: CASSQESGTSTDTQYF. The CDR3 DNA reads TGCGCCAGCAGCCAAGAGAGCGGAACTAGCACAGATACGCAGTATTTT.

Worth noting for this clone: Other DNA sequences within the sample encode an identical CDR3. The chain uses TRBV7-2 and TRBJ2-7; maybe TRBD1 (6 bases). Looked up from germline, CDR1 is SGHTA and CDR2 is FQGNSA. Trimming stripped 1 base from V and 0 bases from J, with 10 bases between. This CDR3 region has 15 residues. The CDR3 nucleotides read TGTGCCAGCAGCTTAGTACAGGGCAGCTCCTACGAGCAGTACTTC. Protein: CASSLVQGSSYEQYF.

The chain joins TRBV30 to TRBJ1-5; tentative D call: TRBD1 (5 bases). The CDR3 is 14 amino acids. Trimming removed 1 base from V and 3 bases from J, with 10 bases in between. Germline CDR1 GTSNPN, CDR2 SVGIG (reference sequence). The CDR3 reads CAWSDGTLNQPQHF. The CDR3 DNA reads as TGTGCCTGGAGTGACGGGACTCTCAATCAGCCCCAGCATTTT. Complete variable domain (other parts from reference TRBV30 and TRBJ1-5): SQTIHQWPATLVQPVGSPLSLECTVEGTSNPNLYWYRQAAGRGLQLLFYSVGIGQISSEVPQNLSASRPQDRQFILSSKKLLLSDSGFYLCAWSDGTLNQPQHFGDGTRLSIL.

V gene TRBV5-6 combines with J gene TRBJ2-2, with a tentative D call TRBD1 (7 bases). Trimming left V 5 bases short and J 5 bases short, with 16 bases between. Germline loops: CDR1 SGHDT, CDR2 YYEEEE. The CDR3 consists of 15 residues. The CDR3 here is CASRLETGRTGELFF. In DNA, the CDR3 is TGTGCCAGCAGATTAGAGACAGGGAGGACCGGGGAGCTGTTTTTT.

V and J are TRBV29-1 and TRBJ2-1; 11 nucleotides match TRBD2. Germline assignment: CDR1 SQVTM and CDR2 ANQGSEA. The V segment lost 4 bases and the J segment 2 bases; nucleotides outside the gene matches: 13. The CDR3 is 18 amino acids. The CDR3, as DNA: TGCAGCGTTGGGATAGTAGCGGGAGGGCAGCTAACCTACAATGAGCAGTTCTTC. The encoded protein is CSVGIVAGGQLTYNEQFF.

The CDR3: CASNPTENTEAFF. The CDR3, as DNA: TGTGCCAGCAACCCGACAGAGAACACTGAAGCTTTCTTT. The chain combines TRBV6-1 with TRBJ1-1; TRBD1 is a possible D gene (5 bases). CDR1 is MNHNS, CDR2 SASEGT, per germline. V shed 7 bases and J shed 1 base, with 10 bases lying between them. This CDR3 spans 13 amino acids.

The CDR3 loop reads CASSPGTLYQETQYF. The CDR3 nucleotides are TGTGCCAGCAGCCCCGGGACATTGTACCAAGAGACCCAGTACTTC. V is TRBV7-2 and J is TRBJ2-5; a weak D match, TRBD1 (6 bases). This CDR3 comprises 15 residues. Trimming took off 5 bases at V and 0 bases at J, with 13 bases between the two ends. Per the germline V gene, CDR1 is SGHTA and CDR2 is FQGNSA. The full variable domain, rest sourced from reference TRBV7-2 and TRBJ2-5, is GAGVSQSPSNKVTEKGKDVELRCDPISGHTALYWYRQSLGQGLEFLIYFQGNSAPDKSGLPSDRFSAERTGGSVSTLTIQRTQQEDSAVYLCASSPGTLYQETQYFGPGTRLLVL.

This clone was counted a few times. The rearrangement uses TRBV27 and TRBJ2-7, with 7 bases aligning to TRBD1. Germline CDR1 and CDR2: MNHEY and SMNVEV (reference sequence). J was trimmed by 7 bases and V by 8 bases; bases with no gene match: 8. The CDR3 has 12 amino acids. This CDR3 is CASGAQGQEQYF. The CDR3 region has the DNA TGTGCCAGCGGGGCCCAGGGACAGGAGCAGTACTTC.